This T cell receptor (beta chain) was obtained from a study of cytomegalovirus exposure and HLA in healthy donors. Repertoires were generated with immunoSEQ multiplex PCR, while TCRdb's copy carries only in-frame clones and drops some. The sample records over 250,000 clones, just over 85% being singletons. Germline V lookup: CDR1 MDHEN, CDR2 SYDVKM. The V and J ends lost 6 bases and 1 base, in that order; junction bases with no gene match: 7. This CDR3 spans 15 amino acids. Concerning this clone: The antigen remains undetermined.

General observations from the study: The study designated over 150 TCR beta chains cytomegalovirus-associated.

The chain recombines TRBV28 with TRBJ2-7; 9 bases are a match to TRBD1. This clonotype was obtained from a woman between 18 and 30 years old in good health and CMV-seronegative. The sequencing sample was made of PBMCs. In nucleotides, the CDR3 is TGTGCCAGCAGCCAGGGACAGGGTTCTTCCTACGAGCAGTACTTC. This encodes CASSQGQGSSYEQYF.